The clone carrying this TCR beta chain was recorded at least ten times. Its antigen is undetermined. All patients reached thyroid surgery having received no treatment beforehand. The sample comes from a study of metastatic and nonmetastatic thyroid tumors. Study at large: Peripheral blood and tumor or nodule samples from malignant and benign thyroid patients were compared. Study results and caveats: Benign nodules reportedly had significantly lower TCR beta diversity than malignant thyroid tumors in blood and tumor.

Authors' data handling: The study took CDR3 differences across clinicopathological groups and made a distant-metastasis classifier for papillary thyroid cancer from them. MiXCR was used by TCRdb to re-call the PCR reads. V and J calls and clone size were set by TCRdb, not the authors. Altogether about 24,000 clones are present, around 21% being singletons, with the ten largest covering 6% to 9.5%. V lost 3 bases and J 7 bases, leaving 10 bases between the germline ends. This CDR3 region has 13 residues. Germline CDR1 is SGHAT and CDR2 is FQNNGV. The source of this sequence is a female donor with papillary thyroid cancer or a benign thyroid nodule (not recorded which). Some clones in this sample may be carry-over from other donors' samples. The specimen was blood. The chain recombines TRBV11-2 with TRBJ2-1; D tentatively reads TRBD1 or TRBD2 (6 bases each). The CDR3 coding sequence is TGTGCCAGCAGCTTCCCGGGGGCGAATGAGCAGTTCTTC. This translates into CASSFPGANEQFF.